These 29 T cell receptor beta chains came from one sample sequenced in a study of blood T cell repertoires in COVID-19 (dated by TCRdb to the early 2020s). Receptor libraries were prepared by the immunoSEQ multiplex PCR assay. TCRdb limited this immuneACCESS table to in-frame rearrangements with V and J called. A share of clones is missing; checked studies link under half to unresolved V genes, and the rest is unexplained. The sample table records 110,000 to 150,000 clones; roughly 80% of these occur just once. The top ten hold around 3.7% of the sample. The sequenced sample was peripheral blood. These receptor sequences come from a man in his 70s who had recovered from COVID-19.

The chain couples TRBV27 to TRBJ2-1; TRBD1 aligns across 9 bases. The length of the CDR3 is 16 residues. From germline, CDR1 is MNHEY and CDR2 SMNVEV (reference sequence). With 5 bases clipped from V and 2 bases from J, the junction kept 7 bases outside the gene matches. The CDR3 region is CASSPETGGPYNEQFF. The CDR3 bases are TGTGCCAGCAGTCCGGAGACAGGGGGACCCTACAATGAGCAGTTCTTC.

This clone was detected only once. The chain combines TRBV19 with TRBJ2-7; TRBD1 matches 8 bases. From germline, CDR1 is LNHDA and CDR2 SQIVND (reference sequence). The CDR3 is made up of 15 amino acids. With 4 bases clipped from V and 5 bases from J, the junction kept 10 bases outside the gene matches. CDR3 region: CASSSGQGGTHEQYF. The CDR3 region has the DNA TGTGCCAGTAGTAGTGGACAGGGAGGAACCCACGAGCAGTACTTC.

V is TRBV3-1 (or the pseudogene TRBV3-2) and J is TRBJ2-1, with a tentative D call TRBD1 (5 bases). The germline V gene has CDR1 LGHDT and CDR2 YNNKEL (reference sequence). CDR3 length equals 14 residues. Trimming stripped 1 base from V and 5 bases from J, with 9 bases between. The CDR3 DNA follows: TGTGCCAGCAGCCAAGTCGCCAGGGACAATGAGCAGTTCTTC. Its protein is CASSQVARDNEQFF.

The chain couples TRBV1 to TRBJ2-5; TRBD1 reflects the table's D call only, with no check against the DNA. TRBV1 is an annotated pseudogene. The CDR3 extends over 17 amino acids. Here the CDR3 reads CTSSQPGRVAERETQYF. CDR3 bases: TGCACCAGCAGCCAACCGGGCAGGGTGGCGGAGAGGGAGACCCAGTACTTC.

J is TRBJ2-1 and V is TRBV6-2 or TRBV6-3; 7 positions match TRBD2. The ends lost 0 bases at V and 6 bases at J; junction bases unmatched: 5. The length of the CDR3 is 15 residues. The germline CDR1 and CDR2 sequences are MNHEY and SVGEGT. CDR3 in amino acids: CASSYSKAGLNEQFF. The CDR3 nucleotides are TGTGCCAGCAGTTACTCGAAAGCGGGACTCAATGAGCAGTTCTTC.

The V call is TRBV2, the J call TRBJ2-6, with TRBD1 matching over 8 bases. J was trimmed by 1 base and V by 5 bases; bases with no gene match: 7. Germline V lookup: CDR1 SNHLY, CDR2 FYNNEI. The CDR3 covers 17 residues. Here the CDR3 reads CASSRTGIGSGANVLTF. The CDR3 DNA is TGTGCCAGCAGTAGGACAGGGATAGGGTCTGGGGCCAACGTCCTGACTTTC.

This chain uses TRBV5-5 with TRBJ1-1; no reliable D call. Trimming pared 1 base from V and 1 base from J, leaving 11 bases between. CDR1 and CDR2 from the germline V gene are SGHKS and YYEKEE (reference sequence). This CDR3 is 15 amino acids long. The CDR3 loop is CASSLWFQENTEAFF. CDR3 sequence (DNA): TGTGCCAGCAGCTTGTGGTTCCAGGAGAACACTGAAGCTTTCTTT.

The chain joins TRBV6-6 to TRBJ1-3; no clear D gene. Trimming took off 2 bases at V and 2 bases at J, with 4 bases between the two ends. In germline, CDR1 is MNHNY, CDR2 SVGAGI (reference sequence). The CDR3 sequence is 13 residues long. This CDR3 is CASSYTAGNTIYF. DNA for the CDR3: TGTGCCAGCAGTTACACGGCTGGAAACACCATATATTTT.

The chain couples TRBV3-1 (or the pseudogene TRBV3-2) to TRBJ1-5; TRBD1 is a possible D gene (6 bases). Germline V gene data show CDR1 as LGHDT and CDR2 as YNNKEL (reference sequence). V lost 5 bases and J 1 base, leaving 12 bases between the germline ends. CDR3 length: 15 amino acids. CDR3 loop: CASSDGTTSNQPQHF. The CDR3 DNA sequence: TGTGCCAGCAGCGATGGGACAACCAGCAATCAGCCCCAGCATTTT.

This sequence joins TRBV7-9 and TRBJ1-1; TRBD1 is a possible D gene (5 bases). This CDR3 has 13 residues. V was shortened by 3 bases and J by 3 bases, with 8 bases between the two germline ends. The V gene's germline CDR1 is SEHNR and CDR2 FQNEAQ (reference sequence). The CDR3 sequence: CASSLDTYTEAFF. CDR3 DNA: TGTGCCAGCAGCTTGGACACCTACACTGAAGCTTTCTTT. The entire variable domain, with the rest obtained from reference TRBV7-9 and TRBJ1-1, is as follows: DTGVSQNPRHKITKRGQNVTFRCDPISEHNRLYWYRQTLGQGPEFLTYFQNEAQLEKSRLLSDRFSAERPKGSFSTLEIQRTEQGDSAMYLCASSLDTYTEAFFGQGTRLTVV.

This rearrangement joins TRBV27 to TRBJ2-1; 7 nucleotides align to TRBD2. Germline CDR1 MNHEY, CDR2 SMNVEV (reference sequence). The length of the CDR3 is 16 residues. V lost 0 bases to trimming and J lost 0 bases; unmatched junction nucleotides: 2. Written as DNA, the CDR3 is TGTGCCAGCAGTTTATCGTGGGGGGGCTCCTACAATGAGCAGTTCTTC. This codes for CASSLSWGGSYNEQFF.

The V call is TRBV3-1 (or the pseudogene TRBV3-2), the J call TRBJ2-1; 14 bases agree with TRBD2. The CDR3 has 15 residues. The V gene's germline CDR1 is LGHDT and CDR2 YNNKEL (reference sequence). V gave up 4 bases and J gave up 7 bases; unmatched junction bases: 3. The chain's CDR3 is CASSPRTSGRNEQFF. In DNA, the CDR3 is TGTGCCAGCAGCCCTCGGACTAGCGGGAGGAATGAGCAGTTCTTC.

The J gene is TRBJ1-1, the V gene TRBV7-9; D might be TRBD1 (5 bases). The CDR3 length is 13 residues. Trimming removed 5 bases at V and 4 bases at J, with 11 bases between. Germline V gene data show CDR1 as SEHNR and CDR2 as FQNEAQ (reference sequence). CDR3 region: CASSRRQSTEAFF. As DNA, the CDR3 is TGTGCCAGCAGCAGACGACAGTCCACTGAAGCTTTCTTT.

This sequence joins TRBV19 and TRBJ1-1, with 10 bases aligning to TRBD1. From germline, CDR1 is LNHDA and CDR2 SQIVND (reference sequence). This CDR3 has 15 residues. V gave up 5 bases and J gave up 3 bases; unmatched junction bases: 6. The CDR3 here is CASSPLTGGYTEAFF. The CDR3, as DNA: TGTGCCAGTAGTCCCCTGACAGGGGGCTACACTGAAGCTTTCTTT.

J is TRBJ2-7 and V is TRBV12-5, with D maybe TRBD1 (6 bases). The CDR3 loop spans 13 amino acids. V was pared by 3 bases and J by 6 bases, with 12 bases between. Per germline, CDR1 LGHNT and CDR2 FRNRAP. The CDR3 region is CASGFGTLAEQYF. The CDR3 nucleotides read TGTGCTAGTGGTTTCGGGACACTCGCCGAGCAGTACTTC.

The table lists this clone with a count of one. The genes are TRBV30 and TRBJ2-7, with 12 bases lining up with TRBD2. V lost 4 bases, J lost 3 bases, and 10 bases stayed unmatched. This CDR3 comprises 16 residues. Germline assignment: CDR1 GTSNPN and CDR2 SVGIG (reference sequence). This chain's CDR3 is CAWKPTLAGGNYEQYF. CDR3 nucleotide sequence: TGTGCCTGGAAGCCCACCCTAGCGGGAGGGAACTACGAGCAGTACTTC. Combining the CDR3 with reference TRBV30 and TRBJ2-7 gives the whole variable domain SQTIHQWPATLVQPVGSPLSLECTVEGTSNPNLYWYRQAAGRGLQLLFYSVGIGQISSEVPQNLSASRPQDRQFILSSKKLLLSDSGFYLCAWKPTLAGGNYEQYFGPGTRLTVT.

The J gene is TRBJ1-4, the V gene TRBV12-3 or TRBV12-4; TRBD1 might be the D (6 bases). There are 13 residues in the CDR3. Trimming stripped 8 bases from V and 11 bases from J, with 18 bases between. The CDR3 here is CASGETGAEKLFF. CDR3 sequence (DNA): TGTGCCAGCGGGGAGACAGGCGCGGAGAAACTGTTTTTT.

V is TRBV2 and J is TRBJ1-1, with unresolved D. This CDR3 has 15 amino acids. Trimming took 1 base from V and 6 from J, leaving 15 bases between them. Germline V gives CDR1 SNHLY, CDR2 FYNNEI. CDR3 region: CASSEERADTAEAFF. CDR3 in DNA: TGTGCCAGCAGTGAAGAGAGGGCAGATACCGCTGAAGCTTTCTTT.

The J gene is TRBJ1-2, the V gene TRBV9; tentatively, D is TRBD1 (6 bases). With 4 bases removed from V and 1 base from J, the gap between germline ends came to 14 bases. CDR1 SGDLS and CDR2 YYNGEE come from the germline V gene. The length of the CDR3 is 15 residues. The CDR3 nucleotides read TGTGCCAGCAGCCCTCGACAGGAGTTTAACTATGGCTACACCTTC. Its protein is CASSPRQEFNYGYTF.

The V gene is TRBV7-2, the J gene TRBJ1-2; 7 bases align to TRBD1. In germline, CDR1 is SGHTA, CDR2 FQGNSA. This CDR3 comprises 14 residues. V gave up 7 bases and J gave up 4 bases; unmatched junction bases: 9. The CDR3, as DNA: TGTGCCAGCACCGAGGACAGGACTGGCTATGGCTACACCTTC. Residues: CASTEDRTGYGYTF.

This sequence joins TRBV7-9 and TRBJ2-5, with D tentatively TRBD2 (6 bases). Germline assignment: CDR1 SEHNR and CDR2 FQNEAQ (reference sequence). Trimming cost V 5 bases and J 4 bases, with 14 bases left between them. The CDR3 is 14 amino acids. The CDR3 sequence is CASSPGLGGETQYF. DNA for the CDR3: TGTGCCAGCAGCCCGGGACTGGGCGGAGAGACCCAGTACTTC.

The chain employs TRBV7-9 and TRBJ2-7; TRBD1 is a possible D gene (6 bases). Looked up from germline, CDR1 is SEHNR and CDR2 is FQNEAQ (reference sequence). The CDR3 contains 14 residues. V gave up 4 bases and J gave up 7 bases, with 17 bases separating them. CDR3 in amino acids: CASSSTGGSREQYF. As DNA, the CDR3 is TGTGCCAGCAGCTCGACAGGTGGCTCGAGGGAGCAGTACTTC.

There are a few counts of this clone. This chain uses TRBV7-6 with TRBJ2-7; TRBD1 agrees at 7 bases. Germline assignment: CDR1 SGHVS and CDR2 FNYEAQ. V lost 5 bases to trimming and J lost 5 bases; unmatched junction nucleotides: 6. The CDR3 consists of 13 residues. CDR3 sequence reads: CASSIEQGHEQYF. The CDR3 DNA follows: TGTGCCAGCAGCATCGAACAGGGGCACGAGCAGTACTTC.

As concerns this clone: In the same sample, other DNA sequences code for this CDR3. The chain joins TRBV7-2 to TRBJ2-5; TRBD2 matches 14 bases. CDR1 and CDR2 from the germline V gene are SGHTA and FQGNSA. This CDR3 spans 15 amino acids. V lost 5 bases, J lost 5 bases, and 4 bases stayed unmatched. CDR3 region: CASSQTSGRVETQYF. In DNA, the CDR3 is TGTGCCAGCAGCCAGACTAGCGGGAGGGTCGAGACCCAGTACTTC.

This chain connects TRBV19 to TRBJ1-4, with TRBD1 identical over 9 bases. Germline CDR1 and CDR2: LNHDA and SQIVND (reference sequence). The CDR3 contains 18 residues. The V gene end was trimmed by 5 bases and the J gene end by 0 bases; junction bases not matched to a gene: 10. In nucleotides, the CDR3 is TGTGCCAGTAGTCCGCGGGGACAGGGAAGGGCAACTAATGAAAAACTGTTTTTT. Translating gives CASSPRGQGRATNEKLFF.

CDR3 residues: CASSTTWGGWQVGEQYF. In nucleotides, the CDR3 is TGTGCCAGCAGCACAACTTGGGGAGGGTGGCAAGTCGGCGAGCAGTACTTC. This chain uses TRBV7-2 with TRBJ2-7; TRBD2 agrees at 7 bases. CDR1 and CDR2 from the germline V gene are SGHTA and FQGNSA. This CDR3 region has 17 residues. J gave up 6 bases and V 5 bases, and 19 bases lay outside the gene matches.

The chain carries TRBV27 and TRBJ1-2, with TRBD1 matching 7 bases. CDR3 length: 13 amino acids. The germline gives CDR1 MNHEY, CDR2 SMNVEV (reference sequence). V lost 6 bases and J lost 6; bases outside the gene matches: 7. CDR3 sequence (DNA): TGTGCCAGCAGGGACCACCAGGGGGATGGCTACACCTTC. This sequence encodes CASRDHQGDGYTF.

A word on this clone: Other DNA variants within this sample encode the same CDR3. The chain carries TRBV24-1 and TRBJ2-5; the match to TRBD1 covers 8 bases. Per the germline V gene, CDR1 is KGHDR and CDR2 is SFDVKD. Trimming cost V 2 bases and J 5 bases; bases outside gene matches: 0. The CDR3 spans 13 residues. The CDR3 loop reads CATSDYRGETQYF. In DNA, the CDR3 is TGTGCCACCAGTGATTACAGGGGGGAGACCCAGTACTTC.

This chain uses TRBV2 with TRBJ1-2; D perhaps matches TRBD1 (6 bases). Germline CDR1 reads SNHLY; CDR2 reads FYNNEI. V was clipped by 6 bases and J by 2 bases, with 13 bases between them. The CDR3 is 14 residues long. CDR3 in amino acids: CASSQSQGNYGYTF. CDR3 in DNA: TGTGCCAGCAGCCAATCCCAGGGGAACTATGGCTACACCTTC.